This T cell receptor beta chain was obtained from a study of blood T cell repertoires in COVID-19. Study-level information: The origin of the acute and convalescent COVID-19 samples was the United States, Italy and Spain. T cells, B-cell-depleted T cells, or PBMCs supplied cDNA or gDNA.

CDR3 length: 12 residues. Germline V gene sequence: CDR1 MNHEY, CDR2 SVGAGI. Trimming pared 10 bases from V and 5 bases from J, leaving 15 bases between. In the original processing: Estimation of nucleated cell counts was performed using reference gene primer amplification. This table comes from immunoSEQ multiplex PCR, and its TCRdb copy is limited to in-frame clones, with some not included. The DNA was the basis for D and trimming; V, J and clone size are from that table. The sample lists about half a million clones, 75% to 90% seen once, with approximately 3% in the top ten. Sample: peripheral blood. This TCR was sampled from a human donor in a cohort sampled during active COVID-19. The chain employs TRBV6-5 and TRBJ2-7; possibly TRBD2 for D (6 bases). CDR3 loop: CATESASDEQYF. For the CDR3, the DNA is TGTGCCACCGAAAGTGCTAGCGACGAGCAGTACTTC.